A single sample is the source of the 27 T cell receptor beta chains below, sequenced in a study of T cells in Graves' hyperthyroidism and ophthalmopathy. There were TCR beta CDR3 regions amplified from RNA transcripts. HTBI primers were used for first-round RT-PCR of the TCR CDR3. TCRdb re-analysed the multiplex PCR reads in MiXCR, keeping a single row per CDR3 protein. The sample holds almost 600,000 distinct CDR3 sequences, approximately 15% seen once. The sample taken for sequencing was blood. These receptors came from a woman in her 30s with Graves' hyperthyroidism that later progressed to Graves' ophthalmopathy.

This clonotype has at least ten counts. The rearrangement joins TRBV10-3 to TRBJ1-1, with TRBD1 matching 8 bases. Germline CDR1 ENHRY, CDR2 SYGVKD. The CDR3 totals 17 residues. V was pared by 0 bases and J by 0 bases, with 6 bases of the junction left unmatched. The CDR3 DNA is TGTGCCATCAGTGAGTCTCGGCCAGGGGGCATGAACACTGAAGCTTTCTTT. Its protein is CAISESRPGGMNTEAFF.

This clonotype was seen ten or more times. The CDR3 sequence: CASSSGQGIAEAFF. CDR3 sequence (DNA): TGCGCCAGCAGCTCCGGACAGGGGATCGCTGAAGCTTTCTTT. The V call is TRBV5-1, the J call TRBJ1-1; 9 nucleotides agree with TRBD1. V lost 3 bases and J lost 6; bases outside the gene matches: 6. Germline-derived CDR1 and CDR2 are SGHRS and YFSETQ. This CDR3 has 14 residues.

In this sample, this clonotype turned up many times. The chain is built from TRBV12-3 or TRBV12-4 and TRBJ1-3; tentatively, D is TRBD1 (5 bases). This CDR3 has 14 residues. Trimming removed 8 bases from V and 0 bases from J, with 11 bases in between. The CDR3 sequence: CASPGPLSGNTIYF. The DNA of the CDR3 is TGTGCCAGCCCGGGACCGCTCTCTGGAAACACCATATATTTT.

This clonotype was found many times. One end of the junction does not line up with germline, which may come from a read error. V usage is TRBV12-3 or TRBV12-4 and J usage is TRBJ1-2; tentative D call: TRBD1 (5 bases). CDR3 length: 11 amino acids. Here the CDR3 reads CASSLGDGYTF. The CDR3, as DNA: TGTGCCAGCAGCTTAGGGGATGGCTACACCTTC.

The table lists this clonotype with many counts. In nucleotides, the CDR3 is TGCAGTGCTAGGGGAATTATTCATGGGGGTAATCAGCCCCAGCATTTT. Translation gives CSARGIIHGGNQPQHF. The chain recombines TRBV20-1 with TRBJ1-5; a weak D match, TRBD1 (5 bases). The CDR3 contains 16 residues. The germline V gene has CDR1 DFQATT and CDR2 SNEGSKA (reference sequence). The V and J ends lost 3 bases and 4 bases respectively, with 19 bases between them.

This clonotype was recorded at least ten times. The chain recombines TRBV5-8 with TRBJ2-7, with no clear D. The V gene lost 1 base and the J gene lost 2 bases, with 10 bases spanning the gap. CDR1 and CDR2 from the germline V gene are SGHTS and YDEGEE. The CDR3 is made up of 14 amino acids. CDR3 protein: CASSLLIGTYEQYF. CDR3 bases: TGTGCCAGCAGCTTGTTAATAGGGACCTACGAGCAGTACTTC.

This clonotype was seen a handful of times. V and J are TRBV14 and TRBJ2-2; no clear D gene. The V gene's germline CDR1 is SGHDN and CDR2 FVKESK. The CDR3 sequence is 13 residues long. V lost 4 bases, J lost 5 bases, and 8 bases lay in between. CDR3 amino acids: CASSLVRTGELFF. The CDR3 DNA reads as TGTGCCAGCAGCCTAGTGAGGACCGGGGAGCTGTTTTTT.

In this sample, this clonotype turned up a few times. The chain has TRBV29-1 and TRBJ1-5; D not resolved. V shed 1 base and J shed 9 bases, with 10 bases lying between them. Looked up from germline, CDR1 is SQVTM and CDR2 is ANQGSEA. There are 12 residues in the CDR3. The CDR3 region is CSVEGEGGPQHF. In DNA form, the CDR3 reads TGCAGCGTTGAAGGGGAGGGTGGGCCCCAGCATTTT.

This clonotype was found many times. V gene TRBV5-1 combines with J gene TRBJ2-1; 7 positions match TRBD2. J lost 5 bases, V lost 0 bases, and 5 bases had no gene match. CDR1 is SGHRS, CDR2 YFSETQ, per germline. The CDR3 loop spans 15 amino acids. For the CDR3, the DNA is TGCGCCAGCAGCTTGGTCGCGGGAGCCGACAATGAGCAGTTCTTC. Protein: CASSLVAGADNEQFF.

The rearrangement joins TRBV6-2 or TRBV6-3 to TRBJ2-7, with 8 bases that match TRBD1. The length of the CDR3 is 13 residues. In germline, CDR1 is MNHEY, CDR2 SVGEGT. V lost 4 bases, J lost 6 bases, and 5 bases stayed unmatched. DNA for the CDR3: TGTGCCAGCAGTTCTATAGGACAGGGCGAGCAGTACTTC. This gives the protein CASSSIGQGEQYF.

This clonotype was recorded many times. The chain carries TRBV28 and TRBJ1-5, with TRBD1 matching 8 bases. This CDR3 has 17 amino acids. Trimming cost V 4 bases and J 9 bases; bases outside gene matches: 17. In germline, CDR1 is MDHEN, CDR2 SYDVKM. CDR3 nucleotide sequence: TGTGCCAGCAGTTCCTACAGGGGGAGACCCGCTCCGTGGCCCCAGCATTTT. This codes for CASSSYRGRPAPWPQHF.

Many counts were recorded for this clonotype. This chain connects TRBV20-1 to TRBJ2-1, with D tentatively TRBD2 (6 bases). V lost 5 bases and J 0 bases, leaving 17 bases between the germline ends. Germline V gene sequence: CDR1 DFQATT, CDR2 SNEGSKA (reference sequence). This CDR3 region has 16 residues. The CDR3 spells CSAANIAELSYNEQFF. DNA for the CDR3: TGCAGTGCTGCCAACATAGCGGAGCTCTCCTACAATGAGCAGTTCTTC.

Notes on this clonotype: This may be a read error, as it is one base from a much larger clone. The V call is TRBV27, the J call TRBJ1-2; a possible D gene is TRBD1 (5 bases). The CDR3 length is 12 residues. Trimming cost V 3 bases and J 8 bases, with 10 bases left between them. Germline V gene sequence: CDR1 MNHEY, CDR2 SMNVEV (reference sequence). The CDR3 here is CASSFDSRGYTF. The CDR3 nucleotides read TGTGCCAGCAGTTTCGACAGTAGAGGCTACACCTTC.

The chain links TRBV6-6 to TRBJ2-3; D call uncertain. V lost 2 bases and J 0 bases, leaving 9 bases between the germline ends. Germline lookup yields CDR1 MNHNY and CDR2 SVGAGI (reference sequence). This CDR3 is built from 15 residues. CDR3 nucleotide sequence: TGTGCCAGCAGTTACGGTGGAAGTAGCACAGATACGCAGTATTTT. Translating gives CASSYGGSSTDTQYF.

The chain recombines TRBV19 with TRBJ2-1; 7 positions agree with TRBD1. V gave up 2 bases and J gave up 3 bases; unmatched junction bases: 4. Germline CDR1 LNHDA, CDR2 SQIVND (reference sequence). CDR3 size: 15 residues. As DNA, the CDR3 is TGTGCCAGTAGTATAAGCACAGGGGACTACAATGAGCAGTTCTTC. Translating it yields CASSISTGDYNEQFF.

This clonotype appeared many times. The chain employs TRBV5-1 and TRBJ1-1; 7 nucleotides match TRBD1. CDR1 is SGHRS and CDR2 is YFSETQ in the germline V gene. There are 18 residues in the CDR3. Unmatched junction bases numbered 11, after V lost 0 bases and J lost 0 bases. The CDR3 DNA reads as TGCGCCAGCAGCTTGGAGGGACAGTCAATATTGGTGAACACTGAAGCTTTCTTT. Protein sequence: CASSLEGQSILVNTEAFF.

This clonotype was observed many times. The chain has TRBV11-3 and TRBJ1-1; D call uncertain. Trimming cost V 2 bases and J 7 bases, with 8 bases left between them. The CDR3 length is 12 residues. Germline loops: CDR1 SGHNT, CDR2 YENEEA. The CDR3 DNA is TGTGCCAGCAGCTTAACGACACTTGAAGCTTTCTTT. Its translation: CASSLTTLEAFF.

This clonotype was picked up many times. The chain joins TRBV6-1 to TRBJ2-1; TRBD1 agrees at 8 bases. The CDR3 contains 16 residues. Germline CDR1 MNHNS, CDR2 SASEGT. V shed 6 bases, J shed 8 bases, and the junction held 15 bases outside the gene matches. The CDR3 reads CASREDRVNIEDEQFF. Written as DNA, the CDR3 is TGTGCCAGCAGGGAGGACAGGGTAAATATTGAGGATGAGCAGTTCTTC.

This clonotype was counted only a few times. The rearrangement uses TRBV30 and TRBJ2-2; D ambiguous. Per germline, CDR1 GTSNPN and CDR2 SVGIG (reference sequence). With 4 bases removed from V and 3 bases from J, the gap between germline ends came to 9 bases. The CDR3 spans 13 residues. The CDR3 here is CAWTWGYTGELFF. CDR3 DNA sequence: TGTGCCTGGACCTGGGGATACACCGGGGAGCTGTTTTTT. Full variable domain (outside the CDR3, taken from reference TRBV30 and TRBJ2-2): SQTIHQWPATLVQPVGSPLSLECTVEGTSNPNLYWYRQAAGRGLQLLFYSVGIGQISSEVPQNLSASRPQDRQFILSSKKLLLSDSGFYLCAWTWGYTGELFFGEGSRLTVL.

This clonotype occurred many times. V and J are TRBV2 and TRBJ2-4, with 7 bases matching TRBD2. From germline, CDR1 is SNHLY and CDR2 FYNNEI. This CDR3 region has 13 residues. Trimming cost V 8 bases and J 3 bases; bases outside gene matches: 4. Here the CDR3 DNA reads TGTGCCAGCGGGGACTACCTCAAAAACATTCAGTACTTC. It yields the protein CASGDYLKNIQYF.

A word on this clonotype: A much bigger clone sits one base away, suggesting this may be a read error. V gene TRBV20-1 combines with J gene TRBJ1-1; weak D call: TRBD1 (6 bases). Per germline, CDR1 DFQATT and CDR2 SNEGSKA (reference sequence). Trimming cost V 3 bases and J 4 bases, with 15 bases left between them. This CDR3 has 14 amino acids. CDR3 in DNA: TGCAGTGCTAGTGATCCAGGGGTTGGCACTGAAGCTTTCTTT. It translates to CSASDPGVGTEAFF.

The sample holds many counts of this clonotype. V usage is TRBV9 and J usage is TRBJ1-1, with D possibly being TRBD1 (6 bases). Per the germline V gene, CDR1 is SGDLS and CDR2 is YYNGEE. The CDR3 has 15 residues. The germline V and J ends were trimmed by 0 bases and 1 base, with 10 bases remaining between them. The CDR3 sequence: CASSVGLGGNTEAFF. The CDR3 nucleotides are TGTGCCAGCAGCGTAGGATTAGGGGGGAACACTGAAGCTTTCTTT. The whole variable domain, remainder taken from reference TRBV9 and TRBJ1-1, is DSGVTQTPKHLITATGQRVTLRCSPRSGDLSVYWYQQSLDQGLQFLIQYYNGEERAKGNILERFSAQQFPDLHSELNLSSLELGDSALYFCASSVGLGGNTEAFFGQGTRLTVV.

This clonotype was seen many times. V and J are TRBV20-1 and TRBJ2-2; D is perhaps TRBD1 or TRBD2 (6 bases each). Germline CDR1 and CDR2: DFQATT and SNEGSKA (reference sequence). This CDR3 is 15 amino acids long. V was pared by 6 bases and J by 0 bases, with 14 bases between. The CDR3 DNA sequence: TGCAGTGCCGCCCGGGGGCATCCGAACACCGGGGAGCTGTTTTTT. Translated, it gives CSAARGHPNTGELFF.

This clonotype was seen at least ten times. J is TRBJ2-7 and V is TRBV11-1; TRBD2 matches 11 bases. The CDR3 runs to 15 residues. V lost 4 bases to trimming and J lost 3 bases; unmatched junction nucleotides: 5. CDR1 and CDR2 (germline): SGHAT, FQDESV (reference sequence). CDR3 bases: TGTGCCAGCAGCTACACTAGCGGGGGTTTCTACGAGCAGTACTTC. Residues: CASSYTSGGFYEQYF. The complete variable domain, with remaining parts taken from reference TRBV11-1 and TRBJ2-7, reads EAEVAQSPRYKITEKSQAVAFWCDPISGHATLYWYRQILGQGPELLVQFQDESVVDDSQLPKDRFSAERLKGVDSTLKIQPAELGDSAMYLCASSYTSGGFYEQYFGPGTRLTVT.

The rearrangement uses TRBV3-1 and TRBJ1-3; no reliable D call. In germline, CDR1 is LGHDT, CDR2 YNNKEL (reference sequence). V was shortened by 0 bases and J by 9 bases, with 3 bases between the two germline ends. The CDR3 runs 11 residues. CDR3: CASSQEVTIYF. CDR3 DNA sequence: TGTGCCAGCAGCCAAGAGGTCACCATATATTTT.

The chain joins TRBV28 to TRBJ1-6; maybe TRBD1 (5 bases). Germline V CDR1 and CDR2: MDHEN, SYDVKM. The V and J ends lost 6 bases and 7 bases respectively, with 16 bases between them. This CDR3 is built from 15 residues. CDR3 sequence reads: CASSKTGTRNSPLHF. The CDR3 DNA reads TGTGCCAGCAGCAAAACCGGGACTCGGAATTCACCCCTCCACTTT. Supplemented by reference TRBV28 and TRBJ1-6, the full variable domain reads DVKVTQSSRYLVKRTGEKVFLECVQDMDHENMFWYRQDPGLGLRLIYFSYDVKMKEKGDIPEGYSVSREKKERFSLILESASTNQTSMYLCASSKTGTRNSPLHFGNGTRLTVT.

This clonotype was observed at least ten times. This chain links TRBV28 with TRBJ2-3; TRBD1 aligns across 11 bases. The CDR3 consists of 18 residues. The ends lost 4 bases at V and 1 base at J; junction bases unmatched: 10. The germline gives CDR1 MDHEN, CDR2 SYDVKM. The CDR3 loop is CASSSYRTGGVGTDTQYF. DNA for the CDR3: TGTGCCAGCAGTTCTTACCGGACAGGGGGCGTCGGCACAGATACGCAGTATTTT.